Included here is one T cell receptor beta chain sequence, with context. The protocol was immunoSEQ multiplex PCR, while the TCRdb copy is restricted to in-frame clones and leaves out a portion. The sample consists of roughly 140,000 clones, about 77% of them appearing once. This entry comes from a study of blood T cell repertoires in COVID-19. Turning to the study itself: COVID-19 samples from acute and convalescent phases originated in the United States, Italy and Spain. Sources were T cells, B-cell-depleted T cells, or PBMCs; the material itself was cDNA or gDNA.

CDR1 is MNHEY and CDR2 is SMNVEV in the germline V gene (reference sequence). V was clipped by 6 bases and J by 2 bases; unmatched bases: 5. The CDR3 spans 16 residues. V and J are TRBV27 and TRBJ2-6; 9 bases align to TRBD1. Sequencing was carried out using peripheral blood. The receptor comes from a man aged 60 to 69 with acute or convalescent COVID-19. CDR3 coding DNA: TGTGCCAGCAGACGGGACAGGGCAGCTGGGGCCAACGTCCTGACTTTC. Its protein product is CASRRDRAAGANVLTF.